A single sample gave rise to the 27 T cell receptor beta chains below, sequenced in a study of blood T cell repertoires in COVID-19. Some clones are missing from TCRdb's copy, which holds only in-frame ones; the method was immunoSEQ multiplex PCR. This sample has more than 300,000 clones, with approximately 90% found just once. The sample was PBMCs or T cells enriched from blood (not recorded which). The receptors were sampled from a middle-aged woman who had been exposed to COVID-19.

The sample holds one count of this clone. CDR3 nucleotides: TGTGCCACCAGTGATGCGGGACTCGGAAGCATTCAGTACTTC. Its translation: CATSDAGLGSIQYF. The genes are TRBV24-1 and TRBJ2-4; weak D call: TRBD2 (6 bases). V was pared by 3 bases and J by 9 bases, with 14 bases between. Germline loops: CDR1 KGHDR, CDR2 SFDVKD. The CDR3 sequence is 14 residues long.

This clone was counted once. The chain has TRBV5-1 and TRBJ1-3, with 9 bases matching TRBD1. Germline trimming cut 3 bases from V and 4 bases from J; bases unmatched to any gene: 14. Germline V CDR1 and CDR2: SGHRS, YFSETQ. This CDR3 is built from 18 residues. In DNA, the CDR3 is TGCGCCAGCAGCTCGAAACTTCAACAGGGGGCGCAGGGAAACACCATATATTTT. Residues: CASSSKLQQGAQGNTIYF.

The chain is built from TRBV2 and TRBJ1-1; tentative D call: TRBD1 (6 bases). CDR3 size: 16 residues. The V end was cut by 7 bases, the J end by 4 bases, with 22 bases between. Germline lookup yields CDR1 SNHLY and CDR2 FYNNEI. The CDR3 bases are TGTGCCAGCATCCTAGAAGGGGGGGCGGTAGGCACTGAAGCTTTCTTT. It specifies CASILEGGAVGTEAFF.

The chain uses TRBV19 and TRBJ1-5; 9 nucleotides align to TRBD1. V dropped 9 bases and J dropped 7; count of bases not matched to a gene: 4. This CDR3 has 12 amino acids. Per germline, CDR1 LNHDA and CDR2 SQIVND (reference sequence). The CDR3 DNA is TGTGCCAGACAGGGGGCAAGGCAGCCCCAGCATTTT. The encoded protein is CARQGARQPQHF. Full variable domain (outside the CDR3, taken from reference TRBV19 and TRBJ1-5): DGGITQSPKYLFRKEGQNVTLSCEQNLNHDAMYWYRQDPGQGLRLIYYSQIVNDFQKGDIAEGYSVSREKKESFPLTVTSAQKNPTAFYLCARQGARQPQHFGDGTRLSIL.

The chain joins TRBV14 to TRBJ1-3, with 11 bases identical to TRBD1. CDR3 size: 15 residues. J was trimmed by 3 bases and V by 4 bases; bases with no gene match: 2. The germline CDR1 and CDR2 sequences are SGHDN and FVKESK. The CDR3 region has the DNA TGTGCCAGCAGCCCGGACAGGGGGCTTGGAAACACCATATATTTT. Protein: CASSPDRGLGNTIYF. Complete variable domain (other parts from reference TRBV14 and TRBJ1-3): EAGVTQFPSHSVIEKGQTVTLRCDPISGHDNLYWYRRVMGKEIKFLLHFVKESKQDESGMPNNRFLAERTGGTYSTLKVQPAELEDSGVYFCASSPDRGLGNTIYFGEGSWLTVV.

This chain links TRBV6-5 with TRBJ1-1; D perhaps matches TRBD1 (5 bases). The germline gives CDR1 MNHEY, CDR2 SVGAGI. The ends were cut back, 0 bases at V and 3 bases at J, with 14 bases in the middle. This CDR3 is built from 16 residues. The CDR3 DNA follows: TGTGCCAGCAGTTACTCGAGTCAGGGCATGGACACTGAAGCTTTCTTT. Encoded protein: CASSYSSQGMDTEAFF.

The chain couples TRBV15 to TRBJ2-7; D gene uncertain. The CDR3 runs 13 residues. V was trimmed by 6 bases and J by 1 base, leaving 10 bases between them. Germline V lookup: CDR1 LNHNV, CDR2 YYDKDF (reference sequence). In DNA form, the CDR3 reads TGTGCCACCAGTTCTTCAGTTTCCTACGAGCAGTACTTC. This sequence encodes CATSSSVSYEQYF.

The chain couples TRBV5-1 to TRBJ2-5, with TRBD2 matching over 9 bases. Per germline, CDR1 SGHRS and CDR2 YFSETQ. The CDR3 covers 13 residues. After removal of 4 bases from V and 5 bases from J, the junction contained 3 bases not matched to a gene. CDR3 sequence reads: CASSQREVETQYF. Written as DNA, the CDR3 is TGCGCCAGCAGCCAGCGGGAGGTGGAGACCCAGTACTTC.

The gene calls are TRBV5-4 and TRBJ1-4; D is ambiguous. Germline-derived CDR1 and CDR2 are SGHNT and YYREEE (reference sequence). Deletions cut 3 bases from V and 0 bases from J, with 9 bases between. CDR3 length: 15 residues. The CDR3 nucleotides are TGTGCCAGCAGCTCGGGGTCTACAACTAATGAAAAACTGTTTTTT. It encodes CASSSGSTTNEKLFF.

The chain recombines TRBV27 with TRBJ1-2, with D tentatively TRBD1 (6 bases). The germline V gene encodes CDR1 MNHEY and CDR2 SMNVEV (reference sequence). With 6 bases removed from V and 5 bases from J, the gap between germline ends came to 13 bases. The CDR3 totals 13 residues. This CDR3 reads CASSTGSWYGYTF. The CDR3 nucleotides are TGTGCCAGCAGCACAGGGAGTTGGTATGGCTACACCTTC.

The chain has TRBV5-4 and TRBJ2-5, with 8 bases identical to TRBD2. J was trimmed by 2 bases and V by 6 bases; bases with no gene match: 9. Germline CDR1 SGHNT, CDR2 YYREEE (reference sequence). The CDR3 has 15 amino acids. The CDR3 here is CASTNGGGIQETQYF. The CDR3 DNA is TGTGCCAGCACCAACGGCGGGGGGATACAAGAGACCCAGTACTTC.

The CDR3 region has the DNA TGTGCCAGCAAAGGGGGCAGGAACTATGGCTACACCTTC. This encodes CASKGGRNYGYTF. The gene calls are TRBV6-5 and TRBJ1-2, with TRBD1 identical over 7 bases. Trimming removed 7 bases from V and 2 bases from J; junction bases left unmatched: 4. The CDR3 runs 13 residues. Per germline, CDR1 MNHEY and CDR2 SVGAGI.

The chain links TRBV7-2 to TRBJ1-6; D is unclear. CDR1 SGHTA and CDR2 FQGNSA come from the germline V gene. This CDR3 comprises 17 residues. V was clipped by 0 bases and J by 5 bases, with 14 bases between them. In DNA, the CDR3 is TGTGCCAGCAGCTTAGCGCGACTCTTCGGGGATAATTCACCCCTCCACTTT. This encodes CASSLARLFGDNSPLHF.

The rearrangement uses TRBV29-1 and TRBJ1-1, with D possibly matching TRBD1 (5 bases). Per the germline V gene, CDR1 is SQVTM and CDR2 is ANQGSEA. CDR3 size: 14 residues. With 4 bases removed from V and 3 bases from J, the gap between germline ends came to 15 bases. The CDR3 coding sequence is TGCAGCGTTGGTGGGGCTCACGGGTACACTGAAGCTTTCTTT. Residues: CSVGGAHGYTEAFF.

In DNA form, the CDR3 reads TGTGCCAGCAGCCCACAGGGAAGCAAGGATACGCAGTATTTT. The encoded protein is CASSPQGSKDTQYF. The genes are TRBV9 and TRBJ2-3; D perhaps matches TRBD1 (6 bases). V dropped 4 bases and J dropped 6 bases, with 15 bases sitting between them. CDR3 length equals 14 residues. CDR1 SGDLS and CDR2 YYNGEE come from the germline V gene.

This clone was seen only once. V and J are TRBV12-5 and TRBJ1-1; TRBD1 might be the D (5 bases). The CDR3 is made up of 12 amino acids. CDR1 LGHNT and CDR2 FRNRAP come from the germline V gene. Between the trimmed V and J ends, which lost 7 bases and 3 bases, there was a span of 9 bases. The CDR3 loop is CASVRGYTEAFF. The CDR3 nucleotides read TGTGCTAGTGTCCGGGGGTACACTGAAGCTTTCTTT.

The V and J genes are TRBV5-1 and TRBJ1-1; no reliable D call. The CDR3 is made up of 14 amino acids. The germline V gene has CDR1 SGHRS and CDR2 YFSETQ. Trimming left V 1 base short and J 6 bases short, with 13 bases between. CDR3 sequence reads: CASSLSTNAAEAFF. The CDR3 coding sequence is TGCGCCAGCAGCTTGAGCACGAACGCGGCTGAAGCTTTCTTT. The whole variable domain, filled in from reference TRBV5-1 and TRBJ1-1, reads KAGVTQTPRYLIKTRGQQVTLSCSPISGHRSVSWYQQTPGQGLQFLFEYFSETQRNKGNFPGRFSGRQFSNSRSEMNVSTLELGDSALYLCASSLSTNAAEAFFGQGTRLTVV.

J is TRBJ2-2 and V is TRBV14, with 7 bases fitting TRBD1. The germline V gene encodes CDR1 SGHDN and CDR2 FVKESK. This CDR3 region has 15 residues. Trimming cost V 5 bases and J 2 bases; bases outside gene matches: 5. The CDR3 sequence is CASSSRQGNTGELFF. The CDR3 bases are TGTGCCAGCAGCTCCCGACAGGGTAACACCGGGGAGCTGTTTTTT.

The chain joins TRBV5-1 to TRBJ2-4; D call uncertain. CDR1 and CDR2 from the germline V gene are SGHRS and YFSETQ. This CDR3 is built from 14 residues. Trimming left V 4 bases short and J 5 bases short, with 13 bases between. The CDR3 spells CASSPAPGENIQYF. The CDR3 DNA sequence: TGCGCCAGCAGCCCGGCTCCCGGAGAAAACATTCAGTACTTC.

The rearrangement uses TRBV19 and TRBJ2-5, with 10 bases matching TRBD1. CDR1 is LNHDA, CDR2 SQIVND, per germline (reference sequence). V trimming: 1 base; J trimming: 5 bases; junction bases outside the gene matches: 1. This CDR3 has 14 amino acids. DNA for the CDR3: TGTGCCAGTAGTATAGGGACAGGGGGGGAGACCCAGTACTTC. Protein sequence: CASSIGTGGETQYF.

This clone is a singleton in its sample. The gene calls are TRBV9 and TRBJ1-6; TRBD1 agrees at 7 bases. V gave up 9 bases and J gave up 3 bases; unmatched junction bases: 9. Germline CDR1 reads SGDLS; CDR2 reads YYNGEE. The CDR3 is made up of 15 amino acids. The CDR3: CANLLRQGYNSPLHF. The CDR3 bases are TGTGCCAACCTCCTCCGACAGGGCTATAATTCACCCCTCCACTTT.

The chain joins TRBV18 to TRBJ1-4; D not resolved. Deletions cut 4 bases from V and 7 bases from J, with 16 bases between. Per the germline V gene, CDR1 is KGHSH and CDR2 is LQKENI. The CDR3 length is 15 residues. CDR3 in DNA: TGTGCCAGCTCACGCGGTTTCGGGGAGGGTGAAAAACTGTTTTTT. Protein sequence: CASSRGFGEGEKLFF.

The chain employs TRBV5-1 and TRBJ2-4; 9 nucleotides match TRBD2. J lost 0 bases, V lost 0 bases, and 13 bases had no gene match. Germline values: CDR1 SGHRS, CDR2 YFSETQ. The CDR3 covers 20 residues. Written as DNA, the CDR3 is TGCGCCAGCAGCTTGGCCGCGACTAGCGGACGACCCCTAGCCAAAAACATTCAGTACTTC. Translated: CASSLAATSGRPLAKNIQYF. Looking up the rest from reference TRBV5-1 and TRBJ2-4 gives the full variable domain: KAGVTQTPRYLIKTRGQQVTLSCSPISGHRSVSWYQQTPGQGLQFLFEYFSETQRNKGNFPGRFSGRQFSNSRSEMNVSTLELGDSALYLCASSLAATSGRPLAKNIQYFGAGTRLSVL.

In DNA, the CDR3 is TGTGCCAGCAGCTTAACGGGGAGGGGTTCGAACACTGAAGCTTTCTTT. It encodes CASSLTGRGSNTEAFF. This rearrangement joins TRBV7-3 to TRBJ1-1; possible D gene TRBD1, 5 bases. Germline V lookup: CDR1 SGHTA, CDR2 FQGTGA. The CDR3 loop spans 16 amino acids. V was clipped by 0 bases and J by 1 base, with 12 bases between them.

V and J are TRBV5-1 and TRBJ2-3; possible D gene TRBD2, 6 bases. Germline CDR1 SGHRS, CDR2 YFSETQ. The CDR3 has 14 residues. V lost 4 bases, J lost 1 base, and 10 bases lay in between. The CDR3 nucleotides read TGCGCCAGCAGCCCGGGACTGGGCACAGATACGCAGTATTTT. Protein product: CASSPGLGTDTQYF. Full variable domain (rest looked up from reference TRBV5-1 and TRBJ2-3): KAGVTQTPRYLIKTRGQQVTLSCSPISGHRSVSWYQQTPGQGLQFLFEYFSETQRNKGNFPGRFSGRQFSNSRSEMNVSTLELGDSALYLCASSPGLGTDTQYFGPGTRLTVL.

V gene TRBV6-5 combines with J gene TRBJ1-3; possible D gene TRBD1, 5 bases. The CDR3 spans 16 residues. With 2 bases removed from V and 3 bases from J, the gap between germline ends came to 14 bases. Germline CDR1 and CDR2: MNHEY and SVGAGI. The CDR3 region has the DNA TGTGCCAGCAGTTACGTGCAGGGCGCAGGTGGAAACACCATATATTTT. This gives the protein CASSYVQGAGGNTIYF.

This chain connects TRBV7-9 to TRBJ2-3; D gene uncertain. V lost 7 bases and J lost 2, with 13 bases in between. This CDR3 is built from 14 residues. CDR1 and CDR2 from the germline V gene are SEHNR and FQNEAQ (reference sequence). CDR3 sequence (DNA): TGTGCCAGCACCCTGGGCCGTACCACAGATACGCAGTATTTT. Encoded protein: CASTLGRTTDTQYF.